The source of this T cell receptor beta chain is a study of blood T cell repertoires in COVID-19. Study overall: Sites across the United States, Italy and Spain contributed samples from acute and convalescent COVID-19. In each case, the material was cDNA or gDNA derived from T cells, B-cell-depleted T cells, or PBMCs.

In the study's own analysis: The assay estimated nucleated cells by amplifying reference gene primers. Libraries were prepared by immunoSEQ multiplex PCR; TCRdb keeps only in-frame clonotypes and omits some of them. That table is the source of V, J and clone size, and D and trimming were worked out from the DNA. The sample has over 130,000 clones, around 84% seen once. The V end lost 2 bases, the J end lost 8 bases, and 19 bases lay between the germline ends. This CDR3 has 16 amino acids. Germline V gene sequence: CDR1 MNHNS, CDR2 SASEGT. This clonotype was sampled from a man between 65 and 85 years old with acute or convalescent COVID-19. Sample: peripheral blood. V and J are TRBV6-1 and TRBJ2-1; TRBD1 might be the D (5 bases). CDR3 sequence: CASSEMGPRVSHEQFF. CDR3 nucleotides: TGTGCCAGCAGTGAAATGGGGCCTAGGGTTTCCCATGAGCAGTTCTTC.